The clone carrying this TCR beta chain has at least ten counts. The V end was cut by 0 bases, the J end by 0 bases, with 5 bases between. This CDR3 is built from 14 residues. CDR1 is MNHEY, CDR2 SVGAGI, per germline. The sample comes from a study of T cells in Graves' hyperthyroidism and ophthalmopathy. RNA transcripts gave rise to amplified TCR beta CDR3 regions. HTBI primers drove first-round RT-PCR of the TCR CDR3. TCRdb re-called the multiplex PCR reads with MiXCR, one entry per CDR3 protein. Counted here are roughly 750,000 distinct CDR3 sequences, roughly 15% occurring once; the ten biggest clones make up around 7.7%.

The clonotype comes from a man between 18 and 35 years old with Graves' hyperthyroidism. The rearrangement joins TRBV6-5 to TRBJ1-1; D not resolved. The sequencing sample was made of blood. The CDR3 spells CASSYSGMNTEAFF. CDR3 sequence (DNA): TGTGCCAGCAGTTACTCGGGGATGAACACTGAAGCTTTCTTT.